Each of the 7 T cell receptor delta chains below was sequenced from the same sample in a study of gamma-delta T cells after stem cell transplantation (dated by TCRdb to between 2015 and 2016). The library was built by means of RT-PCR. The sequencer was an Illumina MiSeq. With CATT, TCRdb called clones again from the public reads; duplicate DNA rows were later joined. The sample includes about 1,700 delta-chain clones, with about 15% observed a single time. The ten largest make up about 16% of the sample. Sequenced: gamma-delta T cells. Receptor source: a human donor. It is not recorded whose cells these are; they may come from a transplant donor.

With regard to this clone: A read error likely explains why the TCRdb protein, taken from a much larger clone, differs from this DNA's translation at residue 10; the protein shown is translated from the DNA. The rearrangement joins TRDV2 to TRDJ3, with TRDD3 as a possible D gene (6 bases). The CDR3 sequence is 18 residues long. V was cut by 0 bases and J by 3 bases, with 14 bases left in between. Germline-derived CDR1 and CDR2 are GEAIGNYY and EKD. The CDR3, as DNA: TGTGCCTGTGACACCGTACTGGGAGGCTTCTGGGACACCCGACAGATGTTTTTC. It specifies CACDTVLGGFWDTRQMFF.

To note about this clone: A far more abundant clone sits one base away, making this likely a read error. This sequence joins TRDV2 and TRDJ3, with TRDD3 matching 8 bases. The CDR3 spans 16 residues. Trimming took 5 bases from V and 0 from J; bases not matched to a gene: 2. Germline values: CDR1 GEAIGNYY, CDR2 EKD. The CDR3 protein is CACGWGSSWDTRQMFF. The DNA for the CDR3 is TGTGCCTGTGGCTGGGGGAGCTCCTGGGACACCCGACAGATGTTTTTC.

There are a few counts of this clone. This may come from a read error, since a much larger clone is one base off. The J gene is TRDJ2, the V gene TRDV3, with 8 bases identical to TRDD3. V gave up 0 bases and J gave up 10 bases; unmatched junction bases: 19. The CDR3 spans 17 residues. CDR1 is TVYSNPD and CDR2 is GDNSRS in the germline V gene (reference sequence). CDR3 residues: CAFRCYGGIKLKGQLFF. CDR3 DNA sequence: TGTGCCTTTAGGTGTTATGGGGGGATAAAGTTGAAGGGACAACTCTTCTTT.

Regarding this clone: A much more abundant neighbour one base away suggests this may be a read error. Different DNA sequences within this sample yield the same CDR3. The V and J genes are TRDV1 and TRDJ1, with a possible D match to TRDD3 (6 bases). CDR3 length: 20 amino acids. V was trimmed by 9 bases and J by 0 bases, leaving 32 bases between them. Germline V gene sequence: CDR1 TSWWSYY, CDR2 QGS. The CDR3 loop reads CALTSPGVTGLLLYTDKLIF. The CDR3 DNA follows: TGTGCTCTGACTTCTCCCGGCGTTACTGGGTTACTTCTGTACACCGATAAACTCATCTTT.

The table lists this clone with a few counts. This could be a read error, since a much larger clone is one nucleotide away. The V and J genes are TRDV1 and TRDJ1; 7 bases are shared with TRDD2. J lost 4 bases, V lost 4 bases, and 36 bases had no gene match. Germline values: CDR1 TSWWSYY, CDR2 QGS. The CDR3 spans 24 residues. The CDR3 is CALGVLRRFPTRVCRPGCGDKLIF. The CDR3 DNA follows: TGTGCTCTTGGGGTACTCCGCCGGTTTCCTACGAGAGTCTGTAGACCGGGGTGTGGCGATAAACTCATCTTT.

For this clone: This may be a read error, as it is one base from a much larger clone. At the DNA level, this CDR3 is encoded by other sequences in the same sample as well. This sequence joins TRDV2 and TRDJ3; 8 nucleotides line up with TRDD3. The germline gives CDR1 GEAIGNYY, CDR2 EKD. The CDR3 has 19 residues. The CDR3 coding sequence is TGTGCCTGCGACACTGTACTGGGGGCGAGCTCCTGGGACACCCGACAGATGTTTTTC. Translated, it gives CACDTVLGASSWDTRQMFF.

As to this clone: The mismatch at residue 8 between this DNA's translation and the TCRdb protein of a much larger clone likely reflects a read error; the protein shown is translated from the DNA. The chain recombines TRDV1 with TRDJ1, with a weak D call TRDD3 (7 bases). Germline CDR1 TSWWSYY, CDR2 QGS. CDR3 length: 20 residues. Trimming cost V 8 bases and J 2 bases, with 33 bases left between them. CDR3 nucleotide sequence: TGTGCTCTTCCAAACTTCCTCCGGCCTACTGGGGAGCACGGGACCGATAAACTCATCTTT. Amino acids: CALPNFLRPTGEHGTDKLIF.